This T cell receptor (beta chain) was obtained from a study of human T cells and chemical hapten exposure. This clonotype was detected a few times. V was pared by 1 base and J by 2 bases, with 17 bases between. Germline CDR1 reads DFQATT; CDR2 reads SNEGSKA (reference sequence). CDR3 length: 16 amino acids. The sample's time point: healthy volunteer bleed at 2 weeks. Unfractionated whole blood yielded the extracted total RNA. The library tagged each cDNA molecule with unique molecular identifiers. Per the study methods: Samples had a median of about 95,000 TCRs, ranging roughly 23,224 to 700,000. Using its own MiXCR run on the RACE reads, TCRdb lists one record per CDR3 protein. The V and J calls shown here were made by TCRdb, not taken from the authors' results. The sample has about 130,000 distinct CDR3 sequences; about 8.2% are singletons.

The V and J genes are TRBV20-1 and TRBJ1-1, with D perhaps matching TRBD1 (6 bases). Source material: whole blood. This TCR was sampled from a male donor in good health. Some clones in this sample may be carry-over from other donors' samples. The CDR3 reads CSARVGGGWTNTEAFF. The CDR3 nucleotides are TGCAGTGCTAGAGTAGGTGGGGGCTGGACAAACACTGAAGCTTTCTTT.